This passage covers 32 T cell receptor beta chains from one sample sequenced in a study of cytomegalovirus exposure and HLA in healthy donors (dated by TCRdb to about 2017). Receptor amplification or capture employed the immunoSEQ multiplex PCR assay. For the multiplex PCR, a mixture combining 60 forward primers for TCR Vbeta segments and 13 reverse primers for TCR Jbeta segments was used. TCRdb obtained this table from immuneACCESS and retained in-frame rearrangements with V and J assigned. These tables miss some clones; where compared with another copy, unresolved V genes account for less than half of the shortfall, and the remainder is unexplained. The sample table contains approximately 130,000 clones; only one count was recorded for around 81% of them. The ten top clones hold 2% to 2.5% of the sample. Sequenced: PBMCs. Receptors were obtained from a middle-aged woman in good health and CMV-seronegative.

The chain is built from TRBV9 and TRBJ2-7; no clear D. Trimming took 0 bases from V and 7 from J, leaving 14 bases between them. The CDR3 extends over 14 amino acids. Looked up from germline, CDR1 is SGDLS and CDR2 is YYNGEE. CDR3 DNA: TGTGCCAGCAGCGTAGCGCCAATCGGGTCAGAGCAGTACTTC. Protein product: CASSVAPIGSEQYF.

This CDR3 reads CASLAGGHNEQFF. CDR3 bases: TGTGCCAGTTTAGCGGGAGGGCACAATGAGCAGTTCTTC. The genes are TRBV10-3 and TRBJ2-1, with 11 bases aligning to TRBD2. CDR3 length: 13 amino acids. The V and J ends lost 10 bases and 5 bases, in that order; junction bases with no gene match: 4. CDR1 ENHRY and CDR2 SYGVKD come from the germline V gene.

The chain combines TRBV10-2 with TRBJ2-7, with D maybe TRBD1 (5 bases). The CDR3 is 14 amino acids. V gave up 3 bases and J gave up 2 bases, with 11 bases separating them. Germline V gene sequence: CDR1 WSHSY, CDR2 SAAADI. CDR3 coding DNA: TGCGCCAGCAGTGACAGGGTGTTAACCTACGAGCAGTACTTC. Translation gives CASSDRVLTYEQYF.

This chain uses TRBV9 with TRBJ1-3; no clear D. The CDR3 loop spans 17 amino acids. CDR1 is SGDLS and CDR2 is YYNGEE in the germline V gene. Trimming pared 0 bases from V and 0 bases from J, leaving 13 bases between. CDR3 protein: CASSVEATIYSGNTIYF. CDR3 in DNA: TGTGCCAGCAGCGTAGAAGCCACCATTTACTCTGGAAACACCATATATTTT.

The rearrangement joins TRBV7-9 to TRBJ1-2; D not certain. V lost 2 bases and J 4 bases, leaving 8 bases between the germline ends. There are 13 residues in the CDR3. Germline V gene data show CDR1 as SEHNR and CDR2 as FQNEAQ (reference sequence). The DNA for the CDR3 is TGTGCCAGCAGCTTACACTCTCGCTATGGCTACACCTTC. Translating gives CASSLHSRYGYTF. Full variable domain (rest looked up from reference TRBV7-9 and TRBJ1-2): DTGVSQNPRHKITKRGQNVTFRCDPISEHNRLYWYRQTLGQGPEFLTYFQNEAQLEKSRLLSDRFSAERPKGSFSTLEIQRTEQGDSAMYLCASSLHSRYGYTFGSGTRLTVV.

V and J are TRBV27 and TRBJ2-4, with no clear D. This CDR3 has 14 residues. The V gene's germline CDR1 is MNHEY and CDR2 SMNVEV (reference sequence). V was shortened by 5 bases and J by 2 bases, with 10 bases between the two germline ends. CDR3 bases: TGTGCCAGCAGTCCTACAGTATCCAAAAACATTCAGTACTTC. This translates into CASSPTVSKNIQYF.

This chain joins TRBV7-8 and TRBJ1-2, with 11 bases lining up with TRBD1. This CDR3 region has 18 residues. The V gene end was trimmed by 1 base and the J gene end by 8 bases; junction bases not matched to a gene: 15. CDR1 SGHVS and CDR2 FQNEAQ come from the germline V gene. The CDR3 DNA is TGTGCCAGCAGCTTAGAGTCCCTCGGGACAGGGGGGTTCTTCGGCTACACCTTC. It encodes CASSLESLGTGGFFGYTF.

The V gene is TRBV7-2, the J gene TRBJ1-4, with 8 bases matching TRBD1. Germline values: CDR1 SGHTA, CDR2 FQGNSA. CDR3 length: 15 amino acids. The V and J ends lost 5 bases and 7 bases, in that order; junction bases with no gene match: 9. In DNA, the CDR3 is TGTGCCAGCAGCCACTCCGGGGACAGGATTGAAAAACTGTTTTTT. It codes for CASSHSGDRIEKLFF.

The J gene is TRBJ2-5, the V gene TRBV19, with a possible D match to TRBD2 (5 bases). The germline gives CDR1 LNHDA, CDR2 SQIVND (reference sequence). The CDR3 runs to 15 residues. Between the trimmed V and J ends, which lost 0 bases and 8 bases, there was a span of 16 bases. The CDR3 coding sequence is TGTGCCAGTAGTATAGACCGGACTGAGGGCGAAACCCAGTACTTC. Translation gives CASSIDRTEGETQYF.

The chain uses TRBV28 and TRBJ2-5, with 7 positions matching TRBD2. Germline values: CDR1 MDHEN, CDR2 SYDVKM. Unmatched junction bases numbered 4, after V lost 5 bases and J lost 1 base. The CDR3 totals 14 residues. The CDR3 bases are TGTGCCAGCAGTCTCCAGCGGGGCCAAGAGACCCAGTACTTC. Protein product: CASSLQRGQETQYF. Filled out from reference TRBV28 and TRBJ2-5, the complete variable domain reads DVKVTQSSRYLVKRTGEKVFLECVQDMDHENMFWYRQDPGLGLRLIYFSYDVKMKEKGDIPEGYSVSREKKERFSLILESASTNQTSMYLCASSLQRGQETQYFGPGTRLLVL.

The V call is TRBV4-3, the J call TRBJ2-7; a possible D gene is TRBD1 (5 bases). The CDR3 runs to 18 residues. With 0 bases removed from V and 1 base from J, the gap between germline ends came to 19 bases. The V gene's germline CDR1 is LGHNA and CDR2 YSLEER. The CDR3 loop is CASSQDADQGRISYEQYF. The CDR3 region has the DNA TGCGCCAGCAGCCAAGACGCCGATCAGGGTCGTATTTCCTACGAGCAGTACTTC.

The V call is TRBV2, the J call TRBJ2-1, with 8 bases that match TRBD2. The CDR3 has 15 amino acids. Looked up from germline, CDR1 is SNHLY and CDR2 is FYNNEI. J gave up 3 bases and V 2 bases, and 3 bases lay outside the gene matches. The CDR3 protein is CASSELAGNYNEQFF. In DNA form, the CDR3 reads TGTGCCAGCAGTGAATTAGCGGGGAACTACAATGAGCAGTTCTTC.

The chain links TRBV14 to TRBJ2-5; 7 positions match TRBD2. Germline CDR1 is SGHDN and CDR2 is FVKESK. The CDR3 totals 15 residues. J was trimmed by 3 bases and V by 2 bases; bases with no gene match: 6. CDR3 DNA: TGTGCCAGCAGCCAATACAGAGCGGGGAAAGAGACCCAGTACTTC. The encoded protein is CASSQYRAGKETQYF.

The V call is TRBV30, the J call TRBJ1-2, with 7 bases aligning to TRBD1. Germline V lookup: CDR1 GTSNPN, CDR2 SVGIG (reference sequence). J lost 8 bases, V lost 1 base, and 13 bases had no gene match. The CDR3 has 15 amino acids. The CDR3 protein is CAWSGITRQGRGYTF. The CDR3, as DNA: TGTGCCTGGAGTGGAATAACTAGACAGGGACGGGGCTACACCTTC.

This clone was detected only a few times. The chain has TRBV6-6 and TRBJ2-7, with no clear D. CDR1 MNHNY and CDR2 SVGAGI come from the germline V gene (reference sequence). There are 13 residues in the CDR3. Trimming took off 2 bases at V and 3 bases at J, with 8 bases between the two ends. Here the CDR3 DNA reads TGTGCCAGCAGTTACGACACACACTACGAGCAGTACTTC. Translation: CASSYDTHYEQYF.

This chain joins TRBV11-1 and TRBJ2-7, with 7 positions matching TRBD1. J lost 1 base, V lost 5 bases, and 5 bases had no gene match. The germline gives CDR1 SGHAT, CDR2 FQDESV (reference sequence). CDR3 length equals 14 residues. The CDR3 sequence is CASSRSQGSYEQYF. CDR3 nucleotide sequence: TGTGCCAGCAGCAGGTCACAGGGGTCCTACGAGCAGTACTTC.

The rearrangement joins TRBV7-2 to TRBJ2-2, with 7 bases identical to TRBD2. The CDR3 length is 16 residues. Germline V gives CDR1 SGHTA, CDR2 FQGNSA. J gave up 2 bases and V 0 bases, and 3 bases lay outside the gene matches. CDR3 sequence (DNA): TGTGCCAGCAGCTTAGCCGGACTAGTCAACACCGGGGAGCTGTTTTTT. It encodes CASSLAGLVNTGELFF.

V gene TRBV7-6 combines with J gene TRBJ1-2; D not resolved. This CDR3 has 13 amino acids. Germline CDR1 is SGHVS and CDR2 is FNYEAQ. Between the trimmed V and J ends, which lost 7 bases and 0 bases, there was a span of 9 bases. The CDR3 sequence: CASTRGPNYGYTF. The CDR3 nucleotides are TGTGCCAGCACCCGGGGTCCTAACTATGGCTACACCTTC.

The V call is TRBV5-1, the J call TRBJ1-5, with 7 bases lining up with TRBD1. V was clipped by 0 bases and J by 4 bases; unmatched bases: 4. Germline loops: CDR1 SGHRS, CDR2 YFSETQ. This CDR3 is built from 15 residues. CDR3 nucleotides: TGCGCCAGCAGCTTGGGGGACAGCGGGAATCAGCCCCAGCATTTT. Protein sequence: CASSLGDSGNQPQHF.

This chain connects TRBV29-1 to TRBJ2-2, with D perhaps matching TRBD2 (6 bases). The V gene's germline CDR1 is SQVTM and CDR2 ANQGSEA. V was pared by 7 bases and J by 0 bases, with 15 bases between. There are 15 residues in the CDR3. CDR3: CSAARSSANTGELFF. CDR3 in DNA: TGCAGCGCTGCTCGATCTAGCGCGAACACCGGGGAGCTGTTTTTT.

J is TRBJ2-3 and V is TRBV18; 7 bases fit TRBD2. The germline CDR1 and CDR2 sequences are KGHSH and LQKENI. CDR3 length: 15 residues. V dropped 3 bases and J dropped 3; count of bases not matched to a gene: 6. DNA for the CDR3: TGTGCCAGCTCACCTAGCGGGTTTCAGACAGATACGCAGTATTTT. Protein sequence: CASSPSGFQTDTQYF.

The rearrangement joins TRBV4-1 to TRBJ2-6, with D uncertain. Trimming stripped 0 bases from V and 0 bases from J, with 6 bases between. The CDR3 loop spans 16 amino acids. Germline V gene sequence: CDR1 MGHRA, CDR2 YSYEKL. CDR3 residues: CASSQDYSSGANVLTF. In DNA form, the CDR3 reads TGCGCCAGCAGCCAAGATTACAGCTCTGGGGCCAACGTCCTGACTTTC.

The chain links TRBV7-2 to TRBJ2-3, with TRBD2 identical over 7 bases. Germline CDR1 reads SGHTA; CDR2 reads FQGNSA. CDR3 length: 16 amino acids. Unmatched junction bases numbered 5, after V lost 1 base and J lost 1 base. The DNA of the CDR3 is TGTGCCAGCAGCTTAGGACAGCGGGAAGGCACAGATACGCAGTATTTT. Translation: CASSLGQREGTDTQYF.

This clone came up a few times. This chain connects TRBV6-5 to TRBJ1-1, with a tentative D call TRBD1 (5 bases). V was cut by 0 bases and J by 4 bases, with 12 bases left in between. This CDR3 contains 15 residues. CDR1 is MNHEY and CDR2 is SVGAGI in the germline V gene. For the CDR3, the DNA is TGTGCCAGCAGTTACTCGCGGGGGTCAGTCACTGAAGCTTTCTTT. Encoded protein: CASSYSRGSVTEAFF.

The J gene is TRBJ2-3, the V gene TRBV14; D unresolved. The CDR3 has 16 amino acids. The germline V gene has CDR1 SGHDN and CDR2 FVKESK. V lost 1 base and J lost 0, with 11 bases in between. CDR3 in amino acids: CASSQGLSTSTDTQYF. CDR3 sequence (DNA): TGTGCCAGCAGCCAAGGACTGTCCACTAGCACAGATACGCAGTATTTT.

This chain uses TRBV6-1 with TRBJ2-7; possibly TRBD2 for D (6 bases). V dropped 3 bases and J dropped 2 bases, with 8 bases sitting between them. This CDR3 region has 13 residues. The germline gives CDR1 MNHNS, CDR2 SASEGT. In DNA form, the CDR3 reads TGTGCCAGCAGTGATGGACTAACCTACGAGCAGTACTTC. This encodes CASSDGLTYEQYF.

Only a few counts were recorded for this clone. CDR3 nucleotide sequence: TGTGCCAGCAGTGAACGGTACGAGCAGTACTTC. It translates to CASSERYEQYF. The rearrangement uses TRBV6-1 and TRBJ2-7, with D uncertain. CDR3 length: 11 amino acids. Trimming took off 2 bases at V and 4 bases at J, with 3 bases between the two ends. CDR1 is MNHNS and CDR2 is SASEGT in the germline V gene.

This clone was counted a single time. The chain uses TRBV7-9 and TRBJ2-7; unclear D gene. The V end lost 5 bases, the J end lost 0 bases, and 17 bases lay between the germline ends. This CDR3 region has 16 residues. Germline V CDR1 and CDR2: SEHNR, FQNEAQ (reference sequence). The CDR3 DNA reads TGTGCCAGCAGCCACTCGACTGGATTCGGCTCCTACGAGCAGTACTTC. This translates into CASSHSTGFGSYEQYF.

The DNA of the CDR3 is TGTGCCAGCAGCGAACAGGGCGCGAACACCGGGGAGCTGTTTTTT. Its translation: CASSEQGANTGELFF. The chain combines TRBV2 with TRBJ2-2; maybe TRBD1 (6 bases). V lost 6 bases, J lost 0 bases, and 11 bases lay in between. The CDR3 has 15 residues. Germline V CDR1 and CDR2: SNHLY, FYNNEI.

This clone was recorded once. The CDR3 nucleotides read TGTGCCAGCAGTTACTCGGGGGGGCGGACCGGGGAGCTGTTTTTT. It translates to CASSYSGGRTGELFF. V gene TRBV6-5 combines with J gene TRBJ2-2; the D gene is possibly TRBD2 (7 bases). V lost 0 bases to trimming and J lost 5 bases, with 10 bases between them. There are 15 residues in the CDR3. Per the germline V gene, CDR1 is MNHEY and CDR2 is SVGAGI.

J is TRBJ1-1 and V is TRBV6-6; D ambiguous. The CDR3 has 12 residues. Per the germline V gene, CDR1 is MNHNY and CDR2 is SVGAGI (reference sequence). V lost 6 bases and J 7 bases, leaving 12 bases between the germline ends. Written as DNA, the CDR3 is TGTGCCAGCAGCTACGAGGCAAATGAAGCTTTCTTT. Translation: CASSYEANEAFF.

The chain recombines TRBV5-6 with TRBJ2-3; 7 bases line up with TRBD1. Trimming cost V 4 bases and J 2 bases; bases outside gene matches: 7. The CDR3 spans 15 residues. Germline assignment: CDR1 SGHDT and CDR2 YYEEEE. The CDR3, as DNA: TGTGCCAGCAGCGATGACAGGGTGTACACAGATACGCAGTATTTT. Translating gives CASSDDRVYTDTQYF. Full variable domain (missing parts from reference TRBV5-6 and TRBJ2-3): DAGVTQSPTHLIKTRGQQVTLRCSPKSGHDTVSWYQQALGQGPQFIFQYYEEEERQRGNFPDRFSGHQFPNYSSELNVNALLLGDSALYLCASSDDRVYTDTQYFGPGTRLTVL.